One and the same sample provided the 10 T cell receptor beta chains below, sequenced in a study of control samples from healthy donors and cancer patients. Generated by immunoSEQ multiplex PCR, the TCRdb table keeps only in-frame clones and is missing some. The repertoire has around 150,000 clones, nearly 96% of them found once; the top ten carry about 0.94%. The sequencing sample was made of blood. Receptors were obtained from a woman aged 25 to 39 in good health.

V and J are TRBV28 and TRBJ2-7; 8 bases fit TRBD1. This CDR3 comprises 15 residues. The germline V gene encodes CDR1 MDHEN and CDR2 SYDVKM. Trimming at V came to 4 bases and at J to 0 bases, leaving 5 bases not matched to a gene. Here the CDR3 reads CASSSTGAISYEQYF. The DNA of the CDR3 is TGTGCCAGCAGTTCGACAGGGGCGATCTCCTACGAGCAGTACTTC.

The DNA for the CDR3 is TGTGCCAGCAGCCAAGAGCTTGTGAACACTGAAGCTTTCTTT. Its translation is CASSQELVNTEAFF. The chain carries TRBV3-1 (or the pseudogene TRBV3-2) and TRBJ1-1, with unresolved D. V gave up 0 bases and J gave up 0 bases, with 5 bases separating them. Germline CDR1 reads LGHDT; CDR2 reads YNNKEL (reference sequence). The CDR3 covers 14 residues.

The genes are TRBV2 and TRBJ2-1; tentatively, D is TRBD1 (6 bases). The CDR3 consists of 15 residues. Germline CDR1 SNHLY, CDR2 FYNNEI. CDR3 coding DNA: TGTGCAGCCAGGAAAGGGGCAGGGGCCTACAATGAGCAGTTCTTC. It codes for CAARKGAGAYNEQFF.

The chain uses TRBV7-9 and TRBJ2-1, with 8 bases aligning to TRBD2. The germline gives CDR1 SEHNR, CDR2 FQNEAQ (reference sequence). The CDR3 sequence is 16 residues long. Trimming cost V 7 bases and J 7 bases; bases outside gene matches: 15. CDR3 protein: CASTHSLSGSMNEQFF. The CDR3 nucleotides are TGTGCCAGCACTCATTCTTTGAGCGGGAGTATGAATGAGCAGTTCTTC.

The genes are TRBV29-1 and TRBJ1-2; a weak D match, TRBD1 (6 bases). The V and J ends lost 7 bases and 7 bases respectively, with 16 bases between them. The CDR3 runs to 12 residues. Germline V gives CDR1 SQVTM, CDR2 ANQGSEA. The CDR3 reads CSGGWGAGGYTF. The CDR3, as DNA: TGCAGCGGCGGATGGGGGGCTGGTGGCTACACCTTC.

The V gene is TRBV6-5, the J gene TRBJ2-7; D is perhaps TRBD2 (6 bases). This CDR3 region has 15 residues. Germline V gene lookup returns CDR1 MNHEY and CDR2 SVGAGI. V lost 2 bases, J lost 0 bases, and 11 bases lay in between. CDR3 in DNA: TGTGCCAGCAGTTACGCGGGAAAGAGCTCCTACGAGCAGTACTTC. Amino acid sequence: CASSYAGKSSYEQYF.

This clone has only one observation. The chain couples TRBV18 to TRBJ2-1; the match to TRBD2 covers 10 bases. This CDR3 region has 15 residues. CDR1 KGHSH and CDR2 LQKENI come from the germline V gene. After removal of 1 base from V and 3 bases from J, the junction contained 0 bases not matched to a gene. The CDR3 sequence: CASSPLAGGYNEQFF. CDR3 DNA sequence: TGTGCCAGCTCACCACTAGCGGGGGGCTACAATGAGCAGTTCTTC.

This clone has only one observation. The V call is TRBV6-1, the J call TRBJ1-5; no clear D. V lost 2 bases, J lost 0 bases, and 11 bases lay in between. The CDR3 extends over 16 amino acids. In germline, CDR1 is MNHNS, CDR2 SASEGT. The CDR3 here is CASSEFGGISNQPQHF. DNA of the CDR3: TGTGCCAGCAGTGAATTTGGAGGGATTAGCAATCAGCCCCAGCATTTT.

The chain couples TRBV6-6 to TRBJ1-1, with 7 bases aligning to TRBD1. V was clipped by 5 bases and J by 2 bases; unmatched bases: 8. CDR3 length equals 15 residues. The germline gives CDR1 MNHNY, CDR2 SVGAGI (reference sequence). This CDR3 is CASSPLGDRNTEAFF. CDR3 bases: TGTGCCAGCAGTCCCCTGGGGGACAGAAACACTGAAGCTTTCTTT.

The CDR3 sequence: CAWSAPNTEAFF. CDR3 bases: TGTGCCTGGAGTGCCCCTAATACTGAAGCTTTCTTT. The chain links TRBV30 to TRBJ1-1; D unresolved. The CDR3 spans 12 residues. Germline-derived CDR1 and CDR2 are GTSNPN and SVGIG (reference sequence). The V gene lost 1 base and the J gene lost 5 bases, with 8 bases spanning the gap.